The TCR beta chain under discussion was sequenced for a study of identifying expanded T cells in peripheral blood. Only in-frame clones appear in the TCRdb table, and some are missing; sequencing was by immunoSEQ multiplex PCR. This sample has 100,000 or so clones, with approximately 88% found just once. The TCR was taken from a person aged 18 to 69 in good health. Sequences were obtained from blood.

CDR3 residues: CASSSWASGNTGELFF. DNA for the CDR3: TGTGCCAGCAGCTCCTGGGCTAGCGGGAACACCGGGGAGCTGTTTTTT. The chain links TRBV7-9 to TRBJ2-2, with 7 bases identical to TRBD2. CDR1 is SEHNR and CDR2 is FQNEAQ in the germline V gene (reference sequence). The ends lost 4 bases at V and 1 base at J; junction bases unmatched: 6. This CDR3 is 16 amino acids long.